These T cell receptor beta chains were read from a single sample in a study of T-cell memory formation after mild COVID-19. TCRdb recomputed calls from the 5' RACE reads with MiXCR, one row per CDR3 protein. The data contain around 320,000 distinct CDR3 sequences, approximately 19% of them singletons. Material for sequencing was PBMCs or a T cell subset sorted from them (not recorded which). These TCRs come from a young man who had mild COVID-19 (a few samples of this study predate the infection). Cell type and time point are not known. Each CDR3 is given with its conserved first and last residue. A D gene is named only where the DNA matches it firmly. Some rows have no size entry. The others give once, few or many, or a class for an expanded clone.

j_gene | abundance | d_gene | v_gene | CDR3aa | CDR3nt
TRBJ2-1 | NA | NA | TRBV5-4 | CASSLDGTSYVEQFF | TGTGCCAGCAGCTTGGATGGGACTTCGTACGTAGAGCAGTTCTTC
TRBJ1-1 | many | TRBD1 | TRBV4-1 | CASSQGGTGGNTEAFF | TGCGCCAGCAGCCAAGGGGGGACAGGGGGCAACACTGAAGCTTTCTTT
TRBJ2-5 | few | NA | TRBV5-1 | CASSQGPGGSSQYF | TGCGCCAGCAGCCAGGGACCCGGAGGAAGTTCCCAGTACTTC
TRBJ1-2 | NA | NA | TRBV5-1 | CASSSTGTSYGYTF | TGCGCCAGCAGCTCCACAGGGACCTCCTATGGCTACACCTTC
TRBJ1-1 | few | NA | TRBV20-1 | CSARDRQVGTEAFF | TGCAGTGCTAGAGATCGGCAGGTCGGGACTGAAGCTTTCTTT
TRBJ2-1 | few | NA | TRBV6-6 | CASSYVRTVNEQFF | TGTGCCAGCAGTTACGTCCGGACCGTTAATGAGCAGTTCTTC
TRBJ1-1 | few | NA | TRBV5-4 | CASSLSKGYTEAFF | TGTGCCAGCAGCTTGAGTAAAGGGTACACTGAAGCTTTCTTT
TRBJ1-2 | few | NA | TRBV7-2 | CASSRRSGVRSMDGYTF | TGTGCCAGCAGCCGAAGGTCGGGGGTTCGCTCTATGGATGGCTACACCTTC
TRBJ2-6 | NA | NA | TRBV2 | CASSEDGANVLTF | TGTGCCAGCAGTGAAGACGGGGCCAACGTCCTGACTTTC
TRBJ2-5 | NA | NA | TRBV28 | CASSVQGLQTQYF | TGTGCCAGCAGTGTACAGGGTCTACAGACCCAGTACTTC
TRBJ1-2 | many | TRBD1 | TRBV5-6 | CASSLAGQAYGYTF | TGTGCCAGCAGCTTGGCGGGACAGGCCTATGGCTACACCTTC
TRBJ2-2 | NA | TRBD2 | TRBV6-5 | CASSRLAGWAGELFF | TGTGCCAGCAGTAGACTAGCGGGGTGGGCCGGGGAGCTGTTTTTT
TRBJ1-2 | few | NA | TRBV19 | CASSIGEAYTF | TGTGCCAGTAGTATAGGGGAGGCCTACACCTTC
TRBJ2-3 | NA | NA | TRBV7-6 | CASSPAEDTQYF | TGTGCCAGCAGCCCCGCGGAGGATACGCAGTATTTT
TRBJ1-2 | many | NA | TRBV20-1 | CSARDGNYGYTF | TGCAGTGCTAGAGATGGGAACTATGGCTACACCTTC
TRBJ1-1 | NA | NA | TRBV5-1 | CASSSQEGGTEAFF | TGCGCCAGCAGCTCACAGGAAGGCGGCACTGAAGCTTTCTTT
TRBJ1-4 | few | NA | TRBV7-9 | CASSLGAPNEKLFF | TGTGCCAGCAGCTTAGGCGCACCTAATGAAAAACTGTTTTTT
TRBJ1-2 | NA | TRBD1 | TRBV7-3 | CASRRNTGADYGYTF | TGTGCCAGCAGACGGAATACAGGGGCGGACTATGGCTACACCTTC
TRBJ1-3 | NA | TRBD1 | TRBV15 | CATSRRQGVANTIYF | TGTGCCACCAGCAGAAGACAGGGAGTTGCGAACACCATATATTTT
TRBJ1-6 | few | NA | TRBV4-1 | CASAEGGGYNSPLHF | TGCGCCAGCGCCGAAGGGGGGGGGTATAATTCACCCCTCCACTTT
TRBJ2-5 | many | NA | TRBV20-1 | CSATLGETQYF | TGCAGTGCCACACTAGGGGAGACCCAGTACTTC
TRBJ2-1 | few | TRBD2 | TRBV7-2 | CASSLTPSSGGLNEQFF | TGTGCCAGCAGCCTCACCCCTTCTAGCGGGGGTCTAAATGAGCAGTTCTTC
TRBJ1-2 | few | NA | TRBV28 | CASRSGVLNYLDYGYTF | TGTGCCAGCCGGTCTGGAGTCCTCAATTATTTGGACTATGGCTACACCTTC
TRBJ2-3 | NA | NA | TRBV4-1 | CASSPLPGGGTDTQYF | TGCGCCAGCAGCCCCCTGCCAGGTGGTGGCACAGATACGCAGTATTTT
TRBJ1-5 | NA | NA | TRBV7-7 | CASSLGPNSGNQPQHF | TGTGCCAGCAGCTTAGGGCCAAACAGCGGCAATCAGCCCCAGCATTTT
TRBJ2-7 | few | NA | TRBV6-2/TRBV6-3 | CASTPLRDVHEQYF | TGTGCCAGCACCCCGCTCCGGGACGTCCACGAGCAGTACTTC
TRBJ1-4 | NA | NA | TRBV5-6 | CASSFQGREKLFF | TGTGCCAGCAGCTTCCAGGGGAGGGAAAAACTGTTTTTT
TRBJ2-1 | few | TRBD2 | TRBV6-2/TRBV6-3 | CASSYSAGGRGGQFF | TGTGCCAGCAGTTACTCTGCGGGGGGCCGCGGAGGGCAGTTCTTC
TRBJ2-5 | NA | NA | TRBV7-9 | CASSLGRHGGETQYF | TGTGCCAGCAGCTTAGGCCGACACGGCGGAGAGACCCAGTACTTC
TRBJ2-6 | few | NA | TRBV6-2/TRBV6-3 | CASSYVGSGANVLTF | TGTGCCAGCAGTTACGTCGGTTCTGGGGCCAACGTCCTGACTTTC
TRBJ2-3 | few | TRBD2 | TRBV5-4 | CASSFGLAGGRNTQYF | TGTGCCAGCAGCTTTGGGCTAGCGGGGGGAAGGAACACGCAGTATTTT
TRBJ2-7 | NA | TRBD1 | TRBV6-4 | CASSTDRGYEQYF | TGTGCCAGCAGTACCGACAGGGGCTACGAGCAGTACTTC
TRBJ1-2 | few | NA | TRBV25-1 | CASSEQGYGYTF | TGTGCCAGCAGTGAACAGGGGTACGGCTACACCTTC
TRBJ2-3 | NA | TRBD2 | TRBV9 | CASSISGGNTDTQYF | TGTGCCAGCAGCATTAGCGGGGGGAACACAGATACGCAGTATTTT
TRBJ2-7 | NA | NA | TRBV2 | CASSAETGPYEQYF | TGTGCCAGCAGCGCGGAGACAGGACCCTACGAGCAGTACTTC
TRBJ2-5 | NA | NA | TRBV6-2/TRBV6-3 | CASGQQLKETQYF | TGTGCCTCGGGGCAACAGCTGAAAGAGACCCAGTACTTC
TRBJ2-3 | NA | TRBD1 | TRBV5-1 | CASVDRGSTDTQYF | TGCGCCAGTGTGGACAGGGGCTCCACAGATACGCAGTATTTT
TRBJ2-5 | few | NA | TRBV29-1 | CSVEEGRLMNF | TGCAGCGTTGAAGAGGGACGCTTAATGAACTTC
TRBJ1-5 | NA | NA | TRBV12-3/TRBV12-4 | CASSDVQSNQPQHF | TGTGCCAGCAGTGACGTACAGAGCAATCAGCCCCAGCATTTT
TRBJ1-5 | few | TRBD1 | TRBV7-2 | CASSSGQAGGQPQHF | TGTGCCAGCAGCTCCGGACAGGCTGGAGGTCAGCCCCAGCATTTT
TRBJ2-1 | few | TRBD2 | TRBV20-1 | CSPGLAGSFYNEQFF | TGCAGCCCGGGACTAGCGGGCTCCTTCTACAATGAGCAGTTCTTC
TRBJ1-2 | NA | TRBD1 | TRBV29-1 | CSVSTGPNYGYTF | TGCAGCGTGTCGACAGGGCCTAACTATGGCTACACCTTC
TRBJ2-7 | NA | TRBD2 | TRBV12-3/TRBV12-4 | CASSFGGFSYEQYF | TGTGCCAGCAGTTTCGGGGGGTTCTCCTACGAGCAGTACTTC
TRBJ2-7 | few | NA | TRBV6-1 | CASSRSRTANSYEQYF | TGTGCCAGCAGTAGATCCCGGACAGCTAACTCCTACGAGCAGTACTTC
TRBJ1-5 | NA | TRBD1 | TRBV6-2/TRBV6-3 | CASKGWEGALALEPQHF | TGTGCCAGCAAGGGGTGGGAGGGGGCGCTTGCCTTGGAGCCCCAGCATTTT